These 4 T cell receptor beta chains were sequenced from one sample in a study of blood T cell repertoires in COVID-19. Assay: immunoSEQ multiplex PCR; the TCRdb copy retains only in-frame clones and omits some. The sample has roughly 100,000 clones; around nine tenths are singletons. Sequencing was performed on peripheral blood. The receptors derive from a human donor in a cohort sampled during active COVID-19.

The chain uses TRBV29-1 and TRBJ1-1, with 10 bases identical to TRBD1. V dropped 6 bases and J dropped 4; count of bases not matched to a gene: 8. The CDR3 consists of 14 residues. CDR1 and CDR2 from the germline V gene are SQVTM and ANQGSEA. This chain's CDR3 is CSVVTGGLGTEAFF. Here the CDR3 DNA reads TGCAGCGTAGTGACAGGGGGCTTGGGCACTGAAGCTTTCTTT.

The rearrangement links TRBV6-6 to TRBJ2-7, with D possibly matching TRBD2 (6 bases). Per the germline V gene, CDR1 is MNHNY and CDR2 is SVGAGI (reference sequence). This CDR3 has 14 amino acids. Deletions cut 6 bases from V and 0 bases from J, with 12 bases between. CDR3 DNA sequence: TGTGCCAGCAGCCTTTTCGGGAGCTCCTACGAGCAGTACTTC. The encoded protein is CASSLFGSSYEQYF.

This chain links TRBV5-1 with TRBJ2-1, with 11 bases that match TRBD2. V was clipped by 6 bases and J by 3 bases; unmatched bases: 8. Germline CDR1 and CDR2: SGHRS and YFSETQ. The CDR3 totals 16 residues. The CDR3 sequence is CASTFFLAGGYNEQFF. The CDR3 bases are TGCGCCAGCACCTTTTTTCTAGCGGGAGGCTACAATGAGCAGTTCTTC.

This clone was counted only a few times. The identical CDR3 is also encoded by other nucleotide sequences in the sample. The J gene is TRBJ1-2, the V gene TRBV7-9, with D possibly TRBD1 on 6 matching bases. V lost 4 bases, J lost 3 bases, and 6 bases lay in between. The CDR3 is 12 amino acids. Germline-derived CDR1 and CDR2 are SEHNR and FQNEAQ (reference sequence). CDR3: CASSWTDYGYTF. In DNA, the CDR3 is TGTGCCAGCAGCTGGACAGACTATGGCTACACCTTC.